The 23 T cell receptor beta chains given below trace back to one sample, sequenced in a study of cytomegalovirus exposure and HLA in healthy donors. 60 Vbeta and 13 Jbeta primers were used in PCR. Profiled with immunoSEQ multiplex PCR; TCRdb holds only in-frame clones, not every one. The table shows about 100,000 clones, with roughly three fifths occurring only once. The material sequenced was PBMCs. These receptors all stem from a human donor in good health.

The V and J genes are TRBV25-1 and TRBJ2-7; possible D gene TRBD1, 6 bases. CDR1 and CDR2 from the germline V gene are MGHDK and SYGVNS. The CDR3 consists of 13 residues. V dropped 4 bases and J dropped 5 bases, with 12 bases sitting between them. The CDR3 DNA reads TGTGCCAGCAGTGCAGGGGTATTCGACGAGCAGTACTTC. Its protein product is CASSAGVFDEQYF.

V gene TRBV5-1 combines with J gene TRBJ1-1, with 7 bases identical to TRBD1. CDR3 size: 13 residues. V trimming: 1 base; J trimming: 7 bases; junction bases outside the gene matches: 4. Germline V CDR1 and CDR2: SGHRS, YFSETQ. The CDR3 sequence: CASSLLGGYEAFF. Written as DNA, the CDR3 is TGCGCCAGCAGCTTGCTAGGGGGCTATGAAGCTTTCTTT.

This chain connects TRBV29-1 to TRBJ2-3; 9 nucleotides agree with TRBD2. Looked up from germline, CDR1 is SQVTM and CDR2 is ANQGSEA. V lost 7 bases to trimming and J lost 4 bases; unmatched junction nucleotides: 9. The CDR3 covers 14 residues. The CDR3 DNA sequence: TGCAGCGGGATGGTAGTAGCGGGAGCAGATACGCAGTATTTT. Protein: CSGMVVAGADTQYF.

This clone was seen a few times. The V call is TRBV27, the J call TRBJ1-4; 8 positions agree with TRBD1. In germline, CDR1 is MNHEY, CDR2 SMNVEV (reference sequence). Trimming took 5 bases from V and 4 from J; bases not matched to a gene: 6. The CDR3 is 15 amino acids. The CDR3 loop reads CASSAGTGHNEKLFF. The CDR3 coding sequence is TGTGCCAGCAGTGCCGGGACAGGCCATAATGAAAAACTGTTTTTT. Full variable domain (rest looked up from reference TRBV27 and TRBJ1-4): EAQVTQNPRYLITVTGKKLTVTCSQNMNHEYMSWYRQDPGLGLRQIYYSMNVEVTDKGDVPEGYKVSRKEKRNFPLILESPSPNQTSLYFCASSAGTGHNEKLFFGSGTQLSVL.

This rearrangement joins TRBV2 to TRBJ2-2; possible D gene TRBD2, 5 bases. The CDR3 is 15 amino acids. The V end lost 5 bases, the J end lost 4 bases, and 14 bases lay between the germline ends. Germline V gene data show CDR1 as SNHLY and CDR2 as FYNNEI. This chain's CDR3 is CASSPMGASTGELFF. The CDR3 bases are TGTGCCAGCAGTCCAATGGGAGCGAGCACCGGGGAGCTGTTTTTT.

This clone has only a few counts. The chain couples TRBV23-1 to TRBJ1-2; 8 nucleotides agree with TRBD1. TRBV23-1 is treated as an ORF (open reading frame) with a function not yet certain. This CDR3 is 16 amino acids long. The ends lost 6 bases at V and 7 bases at J; junction bases unmatched: 16. In nucleotides, the CDR3 is TGCGCCAGCAGGGAGGACAGGGCCCTACAACTCGGTGGCTACACCTTC. Its translation is CASREDRALQLGGYTF.

V is TRBV6-1 and J is TRBJ1-4; D remains ambiguous. Trimming cost V 5 bases and J 8 bases, with 12 bases left between them. Germline V gives CDR1 MNHNS, CDR2 SASEGT. The CDR3 has 13 residues. The CDR3 protein is CASSRRWGEKLFF. The CDR3 nucleotides are TGTGCCAGCAGTAGGAGGTGGGGAGAAAAACTGTTTTTT.

The V and J genes are TRBV4-1 and TRBJ2-5; weak D call: TRBD1 (6 bases). The CDR3 loop spans 14 amino acids. Germline lookup yields CDR1 MGHRA and CDR2 YSYEKL. V was pared by 4 bases and J by 4 bases, with 13 bases between. CDR3 in DNA: TGCGCCAGCAGCCTCCCCGACAGGAGAGAGACCCAGTACTTC. Residues: CASSLPDRRETQYF.

This clone was observed a few times. This chain connects TRBV11-2 to TRBJ2-7, with 11 bases matching TRBD1. Germline CDR1 reads SGHAT; CDR2 reads FQNNGV. The CDR3 contains 15 residues. V was clipped by 4 bases and J by 5 bases; unmatched bases: 7. CDR3 sequence: CASSSDRGLVDEQYF. For the CDR3, the DNA is TGTGCCAGCAGCTCGGACAGGGGGCTTGTCGACGAGCAGTACTTC.

This chain connects TRBV13 to TRBJ2-1; 10 bases line up with TRBD1. CDR3 length: 17 residues. V shed 2 bases and J 7 bases; nucleotides not matched to a gene: 11. CDR1 and CDR2 from the germline V gene are PRHDT and FYEKMQ (reference sequence). The DNA of the CDR3 is TGTGCCAGCAGCTTATATGGGACAGGGGAGTCGGGGAATGAGCAGTTCTTC. Encoded protein: CASSLYGTGESGNEQFF.

V is TRBV7-2 and J is TRBJ2-5, with D tentatively TRBD1 (6 bases). This CDR3 region has 16 residues. Between the trimmed V and J ends, which lost 5 bases and 4 bases, there was a span of 20 bases. CDR1 SGHTA and CDR2 FQGNSA come from the germline V gene. CDR3 DNA: TGTGCCAGCAGCCTCGAAAACAGGGTGTTTGCAGAGACCCAGTACTTC. Its translation is CASSLENRVFAETQYF. Full variable domain (remainder filled in from reference TRBV7-2 and TRBJ2-5): GAGVSQSPSNKVTEKGKDVELRCDPISGHTALYWYRQSLGQGLEFLIYFQGNSAPDKSGLPSDRFSAERTGGSVSTLTIQRTQQEDSAVYLCASSLENRVFAETQYFGPGTRLLVL.

This chain uses TRBV18 with TRBJ1-1, with TRBD1 identical over 7 bases. Germline V gene lookup returns CDR1 KGHSH and CDR2 LQKENI. This CDR3 comprises 14 residues. V dropped 1 base and J dropped 4; count of bases not matched to a gene: 3. Here the CDR3 reads CASSPRDRFTEAFF. The CDR3 DNA reads as TGTGCCAGCTCACCACGGGACAGATTCACTGAAGCTTTCTTT.

This sequence joins TRBV19 and TRBJ2-7, with TRBD1 identical over 7 bases. CDR1 and CDR2 from the germline V gene are LNHDA and SQIVND (reference sequence). This CDR3 is built from 16 residues. Trimming cost V 10 bases and J 0 bases; bases outside gene matches: 15. Written as DNA, the CDR3 is TGTGCCAAATCTCCGGGACAGAGAAGACTCTCCTACGAGCAGTACTTC. Translating it yields CAKSPGQRRLSYEQYF. Supplemented by reference TRBV19 and TRBJ2-7, the full variable domain reads DGGITQSPKYLFRKEGQNVTLSCEQNLNHDAMYWYRQDPGQGLRLIYYSQIVNDFQKGDIAEGYSVSREKKESFPLTVTSAQKNPTAFYLCAKSPGQRRLSYEQYFGPGTRLTVT.

This clone has a single count. J is TRBJ2-7 and V is TRBV18; D is unclear. Germline V lookup: CDR1 KGHSH, CDR2 LQKENI. This CDR3 is built from 13 residues. V was pared by 2 bases and J by 2 bases, with 7 bases between. This chain's CDR3 is CASSPVRTYEQYF. As DNA, the CDR3 is TGTGCCAGCTCACCAGTCAGAACCTACGAGCAGTACTTC.

The chain employs TRBV5-4 and TRBJ2-7; a weak D match, TRBD2 (5 bases). The CDR3 has 18 amino acids. V was trimmed by 2 bases and J by 0 bases, leaving 21 bases between them. Germline assignment: CDR1 SGHNT and CDR2 YYREEE (reference sequence). The CDR3 DNA follows: TGTGCCAGCAGCTTTTACCCCTTCCGCGTGGGAGCCTCCTACGAGCAGTACTTC. Its protein is CASSFYPFRVGASYEQYF.

The V gene is TRBV6-1, the J gene TRBJ1-2; 7 bases are a match to TRBD1. The CDR3 is made up of 16 amino acids. Germline V gene data show CDR1 as MNHNS and CDR2 as SASEGT. The junction had 7 bases not matched to a gene; V was cut back by 2 bases and J by 1 base. CDR3 amino acids: CASSEMRGRGNYGYTF. For the CDR3, the DNA is TGTGCCAGCAGTGAAATGAGGGGGCGCGGTAACTATGGCTACACCTTC.

This clone is a singleton in its sample. The genes are TRBV11-3 and TRBJ2-3; D uncertain. Trimming left V 1 base short and J 1 base short, with 12 bases between. Germline assignment: CDR1 SGHNT and CDR2 YENEEA. The CDR3 has 16 amino acids. The CDR3 sequence is CASSLGSWYCTDTQYF. The CDR3 nucleotides are TGTGCCAGCAGCTTAGGGTCCTGGTACTGCACAGATACGCAGTATTTT. The entire variable domain, with the rest obtained from reference TRBV11-3 and TRBJ2-3, is as follows: EAGVVQSPRYKIIEKKQPVAFWCNPISGHNTLYWYLQNLGQGPELLIRYENEEAVDDSQLPKDRFSAERLKGVDSTLKIQPAELGDSAVYLCASSLGSWYCTDTQYFGPGTRLTVL.

The chain couples TRBV5-1 to TRBJ2-7, with 9 bases that match TRBD1. With 4 bases clipped from V and 1 base from J, the junction kept 6 bases outside the gene matches. In germline, CDR1 is SGHRS, CDR2 YFSETQ. This CDR3 contains 15 residues. CDR3 DNA: TGCGCCAGCAGCGAGGGAGACAGGGGGTCCTACGAGCAGTACTTC. It codes for CASSEGDRGSYEQYF.

The genes are TRBV15 and TRBJ2-1; TRBD2 agrees at 10 bases. The CDR3 has 17 amino acids. Germline CDR1 and CDR2: LNHNV and YYDKDF (reference sequence). V trimming: 0 bases; J trimming: 4 bases; junction bases outside the gene matches: 6. CDR3 DNA sequence: TGTGCCACCAGCAGAGAGCTAGCGGGAGACCGTTACAATGAGCAGTTCTTC. Translated, it gives CATSRELAGDRYNEQFF.

The chain is built from TRBV6-5 and TRBJ2-3; 9 bases agree with TRBD2. Germline V CDR1 and CDR2: MNHEY, SVGAGI. There are 16 residues in the CDR3. The V segment lost 2 bases and the J segment 8 bases; nucleotides outside the gene matches: 11. CDR3 DNA: TGTGCCAGCAGTTACAGACAAGCGGGAGGTGGTAGTACGCAGTATTTT. Translated, it gives CASSYRQAGGGSTQYF.

The chain has TRBV6-7 and TRBJ1-1, with 8 bases identical to TRBD1. TRBV6-7 is placed among ORFs of uncertain function. The CDR3 contains 18 residues. V shed 0 bases and J 0 bases; nucleotides not matched to a gene: 9. CDR3 amino acids: CASSYSNHRGEMNTEAFF. As DNA, the CDR3 is TGTGCCAGCAGTTACTCGAACCACAGGGGGGAAATGAACACTGAAGCTTTCTTT.

The V call is TRBV10-3, the J call TRBJ2-5, with unresolved D. Trimming stripped 3 bases from V and 1 base from J, with 12 bases between. The CDR3 is 15 residues long. Germline V gene sequence: CDR1 ENHRY, CDR2 SYGVKD. The CDR3 here is CAISDKTPPQETQYF. The CDR3 nucleotides are TGTGCCATCAGTGATAAGACACCACCCCAAGAGACCCAGTACTTC.

This rearrangement joins TRBV28 to TRBJ1-1, with 12 nucleotides matching TRBD1. V shed 6 bases, J shed 1 base, and the junction held 12 bases outside the gene matches. CDR1 MDHEN and CDR2 SYDVKM come from the germline V gene. CDR3 size: 18 residues. For the CDR3, the DNA is TGTGCCAGCAGCCTAAGAGGGACAGGGGGCTTTGGGAACACTGAAGCTTTCTTT. This sequence encodes CASSLRGTGGFGNTEAFF.